Here is one TCR beta chain with its context. Its antigen is unidentified. The source of the sample is a study of radiation and T cells in renal cell carcinoma. Study-level points and caveats: In blood, top tumor clones expanded by 2 weeks, shrinking by 4.

The CDR3 consists of 14 residues. V lost 2 bases to trimming and J lost 1 base; unmatched junction nucleotides: 0. Germline CDR1 reads MDHEN; CDR2 reads SYDVKM. The sample's time point: baseline pretreatment blood. Documented treatment: 15 Gy SBRT to primary tumor, nephrectomy 4 weeks later. Profiled with immunoSEQ multiplex PCR; TCRdb holds only in-frame clones, not every one. The sample carries approximately 90,000 clones, around 88% recorded once. The input for sequencing was blood, taken from a patient whose treatment included radiotherapy and nephrectomy. J is TRBJ2-7 and V is TRBV28; 9 bases match TRBD1. The origin of this receptor is a man aged 45-65 years with renal cell carcinoma. The CDR3 DNA is TGTGCCAGCAGTTTAGGGACAGGGTCCTACGAGCAGTACTTC. Translated: CASSLGTGSYEQYF.